This T cell receptor (beta chain) appears in the sequencing data of a study of cytomegalovirus exposure and HLA in healthy donors. The study ran its PCR with 60 Vbeta and 13 Jbeta primers. The protocol was immunoSEQ multiplex PCR, while the TCRdb copy is restricted to in-frame clones and leaves out a portion. The sample lists about 96,000 clones, 65% to 75% occurring once. Worth noting for this clone: Its antigen is unidentified.

The study's findings and limits: Most TCR sequences were uncommon, yet certain public TCRs appeared in many donors.

Germline loops: CDR1 LGHNT, CDR2 FRNRAP. V was pared by 3 bases and J by 0 bases, with 1 base of the junction left unmatched. The length of the CDR3 is 15 residues. The clonotype comes from a woman in her sixties or seventies in good health and CMV-seropositive. The sequencing input was PBMCs. The chain is built from TRBV12-5 and TRBJ2-5; the match to TRBD1 covers 10 bases. DNA for the CDR3: TGTGCTAGTGGTTTAGGGACAGGGGACCAAGAGACCCAGTACTTC. Its translation: CASGLGTGDQETQYF. Full variable domain (rest looked up from reference TRBV12-5 and TRBJ2-5): DARVTQTPRHKVTEMGQEVTMRCQPILGHNTVFWYRQTMMQGLELLAYFRNRAPLDDSGMPKDRFSAEMPDATLATLKIQPSEPRDSAVYFCASGLGTGDQETQYFGPGTRLLVL.